The rows below give T cell receptor beta chains drawn from one sample of a study of cytomegalovirus exposure and HLA in healthy donors. Libraries were prepared by immunoSEQ multiplex PCR; TCRdb keeps only in-frame clonotypes and omits some of them. The sample lists under 250,000 clones, more than 70% occurring once. Sequencing was performed on PBMCs. Receptors originate from a boy between 10 and 17 years old in good health and CMV-seronegative. Both conserved end residues are part of each CDR3. Each record gives: V gene, J gene, clone size, D gene, CDR3 protein, CDR3 DNA. A D gene is named only where the DNA matches it firmly. Not every row has a clone size; where given, it reads once, few, many or a size class.

V gene: TRBV11-2; J gene: TRBJ2-3; clone size: NA; D gene: TRBD2; CDR3 protein: CASSLFNAPGGTDTQYF; CDR3 DNA: TGTGCCAGCAGCCTCTTCAACGCACCGGGGGGAACAGATACGCAGTATTTT
V gene: TRBV5-1; J gene: TRBJ2-6; clone size: NA; D gene: NA; CDR3 protein: CASSLATGSLANVLTF; CDR3 DNA: TGCGCCAGCAGCTTGGCAACGGGATCTCTGGCCAACGTCCTGACTTTC
V gene: TRBV18; J gene: TRBJ2-1; clone size: NA; D gene: TRBD2; CDR3 protein: CASSRLAGDYNEQFF; CDR3 DNA: TGTGCCAGCTCACGACTAGCGGGAGATTACAATGAGCAGTTCTTC
V gene: TRBV29-1; J gene: TRBJ1-2; clone size: NA; D gene: TRBD1; CDR3 protein: CSVPEGAYYGYTF; CDR3 DNA: TGCAGCGTTCCAGAGGGGGCTTACTATGGCTACACCTTC
V gene: TRBV2; J gene: TRBJ2-1; clone size: few; D gene: TRBD1; CDR3 protein: CASSGESGGDEQFF; CDR3 DNA: TGTGCCAGCAGCGGGGAATCAGGGGGAGATGAGCAGTTCTTC
V gene: TRBV27; J gene: TRBJ2-5; clone size: NA; D gene: NA; CDR3 protein: CASSLRGLETQYF; CDR3 DNA: TGTGCCAGCAGTTTACGGGGTTTAGAGACCCAGTACTTC
V gene: TRBV5-5; J gene: TRBJ1-6; clone size: once; D gene: TRBD1; CDR3 protein: CASSWDRVESPLHF; CDR3 DNA: TGTGCCAGCAGCTGGGACAGGGTAGAATCACCCCTCCACTTT
V gene: TRBV10-1; J gene: TRBJ1-2; clone size: NA; D gene: TRBD1; CDR3 protein: CASSPGTGRGYTF; CDR3 DNA: TGCGCCAGCAGTCCGGGGACAGGGCGAGGCTACACCTTC
V gene: TRBV6-6; J gene: TRBJ1-5; clone size: NA; D gene: NA; CDR3 protein: CASRALEPQHF; CDR3 DNA: TGTGCCAGCAGGGCCCTTGAGCCCCAGCATTTT
V gene: TRBV5-5; J gene: TRBJ1-2; clone size: NA; D gene: TRBD1; CDR3 protein: CASSLQYTGDHGYTF; CDR3 DNA: TGTGCCAGCAGCTTACAGTACACAGGGGATCATGGCTACACCTTC
V gene: TRBV27; J gene: TRBJ2-7; clone size: few; D gene: NA; CDR3 protein: CASRVTIASYEQYF; CDR3 DNA: TGTGCCAGCAGAGTTACTATTGCGTCCTACGAGCAGTACTTC
V gene: TRBV14; J gene: TRBJ2-7; clone size: NA; D gene: TRBD1; CDR3 protein: CASSQDNRGEQYF; CDR3 DNA: TGTGCCAGCAGCCAAGATAACAGGGGCGAGCAGTACTTC
V gene: TRBV9; J gene: TRBJ2-5; clone size: NA; D gene: NA; CDR3 protein: CASSVYSLANQETQYF; CDR3 DNA: TGTGCCAGCAGCGTATATTCGCTAGCGAATCAAGAGACCCAGTACTTC
V gene: TRBV19; J gene: TRBJ1-6; clone size: NA; D gene: NA; CDR3 protein: CASSIDSTGNSPLHF; CDR3 DNA: TGTGCCAGTAGTATAGATTCAACAGGTAATTCACCCCTCCACTTT
V gene: TRBV13; J gene: TRBJ1-4; clone size: NA; D gene: TRBD1; CDR3 protein: CASSLGGTGGIKEKLFF; CDR3 DNA: TGTGCCAGCAGCTTAGGGGGGACAGGGGGAATTAAAGAAAAACTGTTTTTT
V gene: TRBV28; J gene: TRBJ2-3; clone size: NA; D gene: TRBD2; CDR3 protein: CASSAGGRAFGGDTQYF; CDR3 DNA: TGTGCCAGCAGTGCGGGCGGGAGGGCTTTTGGAGGGGATACGCAGTATTTT
V gene: TRBV5-8; J gene: TRBJ2-7; clone size: NA; D gene: NA; CDR3 protein: CASSFESVYEQYF; CDR3 DNA: TGTGCCAGCAGCTTCGAATCGGTGTACGAGCAGTACTTC
V gene: TRBV18; J gene: TRBJ2-1; clone size: NA; D gene: TRBD1; CDR3 protein: CASSPSTGLSYNEQFF; CDR3 DNA: TGTGCCAGCTCACCGTCGACAGGGCTCTCCTACAATGAGCAGTTCTTC
V gene: TRBV10-3; J gene: TRBJ1-1; clone size: NA; D gene: NA; CDR3 protein: CAIGGATGGNTEAFF; CDR3 DNA: TGTGCCATCGGTGGGGCGACAGGTGGAAACACTGAAGCTTTCTTT
V gene: TRBV9; J gene: TRBJ1-2; clone size: NA; D gene: TRBD1; CDR3 protein: CASSVGMRGLNYGYTF; CDR3 DNA: TGTGCCAGCAGCGTAGGAATGAGGGGGCTGAACTATGGCTACACCTTC
V gene: TRBV27; J gene: TRBJ1-2; clone size: once; D gene: NA; CDR3 protein: CASSLTHSSGYTF; CDR3 DNA: TGTGCCAGCAGTTTAACCCACTCTAGCGGCTACACCTTC
V gene: TRBV19; J gene: TRBJ1-1; clone size: NA; D gene: NA; CDR3 protein: CASSLQGLVTEAFF; CDR3 DNA: TGTGCCAGTAGTTTACAGGGATTGGTCACTGAAGCTTTCTTT
V gene: TRBV21-1; J gene: TRBJ1-1; clone size: few; D gene: NA; CDR3 protein: CARDKAGIEAFF; CDR3 DNA: TGTGCCAGAGATAAAGCAGGGATAGAAGCTTTCTTT
V gene: TRBV15; J gene: TRBJ1-1; clone size: NA; D gene: NA; CDR3 protein: CATRFSRENTEAFF; CDR3 DNA: TGTGCCACCAGATTTTCCAGGGAAAACACTGAAGCTTTCTTT
V gene: TRBV6-5; J gene: TRBJ2-5; clone size: NA; D gene: TRBD1; CDR3 protein: CASSLGGGETQYF; CDR3 DNA: TGTGCCAGCAGTTTAGGGGGCGGGGAGACCCAGTACTTC
V gene: TRBV5-5; J gene: TRBJ2-3; clone size: few; D gene: TRBD2; CDR3 protein: CASSRGRTSGATDTQYF; CDR3 DNA: TGTGCCAGCAGCCGGGGACGGACTAGCGGAGCCACAGATACGCAGTATTTT
V gene: TRBV7-3; J gene: TRBJ1-1; clone size: NA; D gene: TRBD1; CDR3 protein: CASSSQGGNTEAFF; CDR3 DNA: TGTGCCAGCAGCTCACAGGGGGGGAACACTGAAGCTTTCTTT
V gene: TRBV15; J gene: TRBJ2-7; clone size: NA; D gene: NA; CDR3 protein: CATSRGMEGAYYEQYF; CDR3 DNA: TGTGCCACCAGCAGAGGGATGGAGGGGGCCTACTACGAGCAGTACTTC
V gene: TRBV2; J gene: TRBJ1-1; clone size: few; D gene: NA; CDR3 protein: CASSVSMNTEAFF; CDR3 DNA: TGTGCCAGCAGTGTTAGTATGAACACTGAAGCTTTCTTT
V gene: TRBV15; J gene: TRBJ2-4; clone size: once; D gene: NA; CDR3 protein: CATSRDPPGKTLIPLYF; CDR3 DNA: TGTGCCACCAGCAGAGATCCCCCAGGGAAGACGTTAATCCCCCTGTACTTC
V gene: TRBV9; J gene: TRBJ1-2; clone size: NA; D gene: TRBD1; CDR3 protein: CASSGGIDRANYGYPF; CDR3 DNA: TGTGCCAGCAGCGGAGGAATCGACAGGGCTAACTATGGCTACCCCTTC
V gene: TRBV29-1; J gene: TRBJ2-7; clone size: NA; D gene: NA; CDR3 protein: CSVVGVSGEQYF; CDR3 DNA: TGCAGCGTTGTTGGCGTATCGGGCGAGCAGTACTTC
V gene: TRBV1; J gene: TRBJ2-5; clone size: once; D gene: NA; CDR3 protein: CTSSRAGLKGTCRQETQYF; CDR3 DNA: TGCACCAGCAGCCGGGCGGGACTAAAGGGTACCTGTCGCCAAGAGACCCAGTACTTC
V gene: TRBV7-3; J gene: TRBJ2-2; clone size: NA; D gene: TRBD1; CDR3 protein: CASSPTGGGTGGTGELFF; CDR3 DNA: TGTGCCAGCAGCCCTACCGGCGGTGGGACAGGCGGTACCGGGGAGCTGTTTTTT
V gene: TRBV6-5; J gene: TRBJ1-4; clone size: NA; D gene: NA; CDR3 protein: CASSSGAATNEKLFF; CDR3 DNA: TGTGCCAGCAGTTCAGGGGCCGCAACTAATGAAAAACTGTTTTTT
V gene: TRBV19; J gene: TRBJ1-5; clone size: NA; D gene: TRBD1; CDR3 protein: CASSIDRTGNQPQHF; CDR3 DNA: TGTGCCAGTAGTATAGATCGGACAGGTAATCAGCCCCAGCATTTT
V gene: TRBV10-1; J gene: TRBJ2-5; clone size: once; D gene: NA; CDR3 protein: CARTCMEYRDCHQETQYF; CDR3 DNA: TGCGCCAGGACTTGTATGGAGTACCGGGACTGCCATCAAGAGACCCAGTACTTC
V gene: TRBV7-6; J gene: TRBJ2-7; clone size: NA; D gene: TRBD2; CDR3 protein: CASSLVPGSGGSVYEQYF; CDR3 DNA: TGTGCCAGCAGCTTAGTCCCTGGTAGCGGGGGGTCCGTCTACGAGCAGTACTTC
V gene: TRBV10-3; J gene: TRBJ2-3; clone size: NA; D gene: TRBD2; CDR3 protein: CAISEGLAGRTDTQYF; CDR3 DNA: TGTGCCATCAGTGAAGGGCTAGCGGGGCGCACAGATACGCAGTATTTT
V gene: TRBV2; J gene: TRBJ1-5; clone size: NA; D gene: NA; CDR3 protein: CASSPRTIPYGNQPQHF; CDR3 DNA: TGTGCCAGCAGTCCCCGGACAATTCCTTATGGCAATCAGCCCCAGCATTTT
V gene: TRBV7-2; J gene: TRBJ2-6; clone size: NA; D gene: TRBD1; CDR3 protein: CASRQGHLSRANVLTF; CDR3 DNA: TGTGCCAGCAGACAGGGGCACCTCTCCCGGGCCAACGTCCTGACTTTC
V gene: TRBV4-1; J gene: TRBJ2-1; clone size: NA; D gene: TRBD2; CDR3 protein: CASSQERSLAENNEQFF; CDR3 DNA: TGCGCCAGCAGCCAAGAAAGGTCTCTAGCGGAAAACAATGAGCAGTTCTTC
V gene: TRBV27; J gene: TRBJ1-2; clone size: NA; D gene: TRBD1; CDR3 protein: CASSLQTGVGYTF; CDR3 DNA: TGTGCCAGCAGTTTACAGACAGGGGTCGGCTACACCTTC
V gene: TRBV9; J gene: TRBJ1-4; clone size: NA; D gene: TRBD1; CDR3 protein: CASIHRDRETEYEKLFF; CDR3 DNA: TGTGCCAGTATTCACCGGGACAGAGAAACGGAGTATGAAAAACTGTTTTTT
V gene: TRBV7-9; J gene: TRBJ1-2; clone size: NA; D gene: TRBD1; CDR3 protein: CASSGNRGQGYGYTF; CDR3 DNA: TGTGCCAGCAGCGGCAACAGGGGGCAGGGCTATGGCTACACCTTC
V gene: TRBV28; J gene: TRBJ1-3; clone size: NA; D gene: TRBD1; CDR3 protein: CASSPTGGGNTIYF; CDR3 DNA: TGTGCCAGCAGTCCCACAGGGGGCGGAAACACCATATATTTT
V gene: TRBV11-2; J gene: TRBJ2-3; clone size: NA; D gene: TRBD1; CDR3 protein: CASSSMTGPTDTQYF; CDR3 DNA: TGTGCCAGCAGCTCCATGACAGGGCCCACAGATACGCAGTATTTT
V gene: TRBV7-2; J gene: TRBJ2-3; clone size: NA; D gene: TRBD1; CDR3 protein: CASGLTGGAITDTQYF; CDR3 DNA: TGTGCCAGCGGGCTGACAGGGGGCGCAATCACAGATACGCAGTATTTT
V gene: TRBV19; J gene: TRBJ2-5; clone size: NA; D gene: NA; CDR3 protein: CASSFEGGGGETQYF; CDR3 DNA: TGTGCCAGTAGTTTTGAGGGAGGGGGTGGCGAGACCCAGTACTTC
V gene: TRBV27; J gene: TRBJ1-4; clone size: NA; D gene: NA; CDR3 protein: CASKVRVGGEKLFF; CDR3 DNA: TGTGCCAGCAAAGTCCGTGTAGGGGGTGAAAAACTGTTTTTT
V gene: TRBV25-1; J gene: TRBJ1-2; clone size: NA; D gene: NA; CDR3 protein: CASQYAANYGYTF; CDR3 DNA: TGTGCCAGTCAGTACGCAGCTAACTATGGCTACACCTTC
V gene: TRBV30; J gene: TRBJ2-5; clone size: NA; D gene: TRBD1; CDR3 protein: CAWSTLGQGTGKQYF; CDR3 DNA: TGTGCCTGGAGTACCCTCGGACAGGGTACGGGTAAGCAGTACTTC
V gene: TRBV5-1; J gene: TRBJ1-2; clone size: NA; D gene: TRBD1; CDR3 protein: CASSLGTGQERGYTF; CDR3 DNA: TGCGCCAGCAGCTTAGGGACAGGGCAGGAGAGGGGCTACACCTTC
V gene: TRBV7-9; J gene: TRBJ1-1; clone size: NA; D gene: TRBD1; CDR3 protein: CASSFKTGGVEETEAFF; CDR3 DNA: TGTGCCAGCAGCTTTAAGACAGGGGGCGTCGAGGAGACTGAAGCTTTCTTT
V gene: TRBV2; J gene: TRBJ2-5; clone size: NA; D gene: NA; CDR3 protein: CASSGTTSWGTQYF; CDR3 DNA: TGTGCCAGCTCGGGAACCACATCCTGGGGGACCCAGTACTTC
V gene: TRBV7-8; J gene: TRBJ1-6; clone size: NA; D gene: TRBD1; CDR3 protein: CASSLGGGTGMKSPLHF; CDR3 DNA: TGTGCCAGCAGCTTAGGGGGGGGGACAGGGATGAAGTCACCCCTCCACTTT
V gene: TRBV7-9; J gene: TRBJ1-1; clone size: NA; D gene: TRBD1; CDR3 protein: CASSVVPPTGRPFF; CDR3 DNA: TGTGCCAGCAGTGTTGTACCCCCGACAGGGCGGCCTTTCTTT
V gene: TRBV5-6; J gene: TRBJ1-2; clone size: once; D gene: NA; CDR3 protein: CASSSGVRVDGYTF; CDR3 DNA: TGTGCCAGCAGTAGCGGCGTTAGGGTGGACGGCTACACCTTC